Listed here is a single T cell receptor beta chain. Its specificity is unknown. The source of the sample is a study of Graves' ophthalmopathy and Graves' hyperthyroidism. Background on the study: Stable hyperthyroid donors showed no ophthalmopathy during 18 months follow-up. Study results and limitations: Also, most clonotypes expanded in the thyroid above 0.001 frequency appeared in blood. Ophthalmopathy progression was predicted by the model at just over 70% sensitivity and under 75% specificity.

Amplification targeted the TCR beta CDR3 regions, with RNA transcripts as the source material. Second-round multiplex PCR came after first-round RT-PCR with HTBI primers. TCRdb used MiXCR to reprocess the multiplex PCR reads, holding one entry per CDR3 protein. This repertoire shows 1 million to 1.3 million distinct CDR3 sequences, roughly two fifths found once; its top ten account for around 10%. This CDR3 comprises 15 residues. Looked up from germline, CDR1 is SGDLS and CDR2 is YYNGEE. Unmatched junction bases numbered 5, after V lost 1 base and J lost 3 bases. This receptor was taken from an adult man with Graves' hyperthyroidism. The V call is TRBV9, the J call TRBJ1-1; 8 positions agree with TRBD1. Sequencing input: peripheral blood or thyroid tissue (not recorded which). This CDR3 reads CASSVQGALDTEAFF. The CDR3 nucleotides read TGTGCCAGCAGCGTACAGGGGGCCCTGGACACTGAAGCTTTCTTT.